These T cell receptor beta chains were read from a single sample in a study of OX40 agonist ivuxolimab in advanced cancers. Clones were sequenced by immunoSEQ multiplex PCR, and TCRdb holds only the in-frame ones, with some missing. The table shows approximately 82,000 clones, with approximately 87% occurring only once. The starting material was CD4+ or CD8+ T cells sorted from blood, obtained in a trial of the OX40 agonist ivuxolimab. The source is an adult with an advanced solid tumor such as melanoma, head and neck, liver or kidney cancer. CDR3s include the opening cysteine and the closing phenylalanine or tryptophan. D genes are given only for firm matches. Size is stated for part of the rows, as once, few or many counts, or as a class when the clone is expanded.

v_call: TRBV5-4; j_call: TRBJ2-2; clone_size: .; d_call: TRBD1; cdr3_nt: TGTGCCAGCAGCTTGGCCAGGGGGCTGGGCACCGGGGAGCTGTTTTTT; cdr3_aa: CASSLARGLGTGELFF
v_call: TRBV7-6; j_call: TRBJ2-1; clone_size: .; d_call: TRBD2; cdr3_nt: TGTGCCAGCAGCTATCCGGGAGGGGGCAATGAGCAGTTCTTC; cdr3_aa: CASSYPGGGNEQFF
v_call: TRBV2; j_call: TRBJ1-1; clone_size: few; d_call: .; cdr3_nt: TGTGCCAGCAGTGAACTCAACCCAGAGAACACTGAAGCTTTCTTT; cdr3_aa: CASSELNPENTEAFF
v_call: TRBV4-3; j_call: TRBJ2-1; clone_size: .; d_call: TRBD2; cdr3_nt: TGCGCCAGCAGCCAAGCCTCGGCGGGGGGGGGCTGGGAGCAGTTCTTC; cdr3_aa: CASSQASAGGGWEQFF
v_call: TRBV25-1; j_call: TRBJ2-7; clone_size: .; d_call: .; cdr3_nt: TGTGCCAGCTCCCGGGGCGAGCAGTACTTC; cdr3_aa: CASSRGEQYF
v_call: TRBV6-4; j_call: TRBJ2-7; clone_size: .; d_call: .; cdr3_nt: TGTGCCAGCCGCCACCGACTCCGGGACGGCAGCTACGAGCAGTACTTC; cdr3_aa: CASRHRLRDGSYEQYF
v_call: TRBV2; j_call: TRBJ2-7; clone_size: .; d_call: .; cdr3_nt: TGTGCCAGCACCCTACCGAGGGCAGGCGGCTCCTACGAGCAGTACTTC; cdr3_aa: CASTLPRAGGSYEQYF
v_call: TRBV7-9; j_call: TRBJ2-5; clone_size: .; d_call: TRBD2; cdr3_nt: TGTGCCAGCAGCTTACCCGGCCCGGGACTAGCGGGGGAGACCCAGTACTTC; cdr3_aa: CASSLPGPGLAGETQYF
v_call: TRBV30; j_call: TRBJ1-6; clone_size: once; d_call: .; cdr3_nt: TGTGCCCTCGAGGGGGTGGTACGTAATTCACCCCTCCACTTT; cdr3_aa: CALEGVVRNSPLHF
v_call: TRBV2; j_call: TRBJ2-7; clone_size: .; d_call: TRBD2; cdr3_nt: TGTGCCAGCAATCAGGGTAGCGGGAGATCCTACGAGCAGTACTTC; cdr3_aa: CASNQGSGRSYEQYF
v_call: TRBV9; j_call: TRBJ2-6; clone_size: .; d_call: TRBD1; cdr3_nt: TGTGCCAGCAGCCCACGACAGGGCTCTGGGGCCAACGTCCTGACTTTC; cdr3_aa: CASSPRQGSGANVLTF
v_call: TRBV5-1; j_call: TRBJ2-2; clone_size: .; d_call: TRBD1; cdr3_nt: TGCGCCAGCAGCCCGGGACAGGTCCCCAACACCGGGGAGCTGTTTTTT; cdr3_aa: CASSPGQVPNTGELFF
v_call: TRBV9; j_call: TRBJ2-1; clone_size: .; d_call: TRBD1; cdr3_nt: TGTGCCAGCAGCCAATCGGGACAGGCGGTGAATGAGCAGTTCTTC; cdr3_aa: CASSQSGQAVNEQFF
v_call: TRBV7-2; j_call: TRBJ2-7; clone_size: .; d_call: .; cdr3_nt: TGTGCCAGCAGCTTACGGGCAAATAACTACGAGCAGTACTTC; cdr3_aa: CASSLRANNYEQYF
v_call: TRBV10-3; j_call: TRBJ2-1; clone_size: .; d_call: TRBD2; cdr3_nt: TGTGCCATCAGTGTCGCTGCGGGGGGGCCCTATGAGCAGTTCTTC; cdr3_aa: CAISVAAGGPYEQFF
v_call: TRBV7-2; j_call: TRBJ1-2; clone_size: .; d_call: TRBD1; cdr3_nt: TGTGCCAGCAGCTTAGCGACCCTAGGACAGGGGAATGGCTACACCTTC; cdr3_aa: CASSLATLGQGNGYTF